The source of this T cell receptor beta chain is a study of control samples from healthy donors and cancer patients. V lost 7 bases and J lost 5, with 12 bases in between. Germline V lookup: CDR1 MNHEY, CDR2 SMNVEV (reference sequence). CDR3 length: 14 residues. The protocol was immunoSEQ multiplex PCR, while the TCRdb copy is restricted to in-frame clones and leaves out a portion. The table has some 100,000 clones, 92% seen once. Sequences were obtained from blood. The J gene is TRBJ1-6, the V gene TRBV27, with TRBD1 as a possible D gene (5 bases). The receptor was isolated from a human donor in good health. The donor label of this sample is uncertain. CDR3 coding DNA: TGTGCCAGCACCCCGGGACGGGATAATTCACCCCTCCACTTT. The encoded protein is CASTPGRDNSPLHF.